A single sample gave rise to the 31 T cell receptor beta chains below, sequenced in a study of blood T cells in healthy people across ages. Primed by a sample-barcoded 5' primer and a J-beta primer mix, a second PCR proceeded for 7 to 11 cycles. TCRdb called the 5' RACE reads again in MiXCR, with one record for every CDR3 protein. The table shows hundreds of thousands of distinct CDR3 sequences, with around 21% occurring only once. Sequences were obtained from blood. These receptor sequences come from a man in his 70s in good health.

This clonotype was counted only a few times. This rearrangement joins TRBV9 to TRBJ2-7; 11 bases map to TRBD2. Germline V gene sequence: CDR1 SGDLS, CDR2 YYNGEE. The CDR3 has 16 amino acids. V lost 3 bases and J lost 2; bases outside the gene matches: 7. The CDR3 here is CASSAEGLADTYEQYF. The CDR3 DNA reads TGTGCCAGCAGCGCAGAGGGACTAGCGGATACCTACGAGCAGTACTTC.

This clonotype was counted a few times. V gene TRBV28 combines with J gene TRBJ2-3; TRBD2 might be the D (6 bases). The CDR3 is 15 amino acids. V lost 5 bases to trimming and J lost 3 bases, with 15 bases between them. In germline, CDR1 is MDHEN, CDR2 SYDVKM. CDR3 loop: CASSDNSAGTDTQYF. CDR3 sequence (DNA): TGTGCCAGCAGTGATAACTCCGCGGGAACAGATACGCAGTATTTT.

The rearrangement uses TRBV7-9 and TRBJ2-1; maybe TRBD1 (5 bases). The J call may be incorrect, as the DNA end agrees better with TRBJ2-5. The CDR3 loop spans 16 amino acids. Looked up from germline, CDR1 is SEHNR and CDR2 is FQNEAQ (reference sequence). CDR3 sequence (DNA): TGTGCCAGCAGCTTACAGGGCGCGGCGACAAAAGAGACCCAGTACTTC. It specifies CASSLQGAATKETQYF.

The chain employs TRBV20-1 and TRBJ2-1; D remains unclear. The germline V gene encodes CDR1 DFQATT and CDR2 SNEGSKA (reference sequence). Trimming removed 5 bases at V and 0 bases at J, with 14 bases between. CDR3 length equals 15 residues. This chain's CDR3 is CSAHGIVSSYNEQFF. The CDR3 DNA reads TGCAGTGCTCACGGTATTGTCAGCTCCTACAATGAGCAGTTCTTC.

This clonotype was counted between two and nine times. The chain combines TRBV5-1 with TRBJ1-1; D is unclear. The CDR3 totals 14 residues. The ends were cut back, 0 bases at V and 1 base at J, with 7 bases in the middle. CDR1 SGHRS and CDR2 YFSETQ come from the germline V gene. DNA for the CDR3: TGCGCCAGCAGCTTGGACATCAGGAACACTGAAGCTTTCTTT. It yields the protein CASSLDIRNTEAFF.

CDR3 nucleotide sequence: TGTGCCATCAGTCCTGGGGGGGGTAATTCACCCCTCCACTTT. Residues: CAISPGGGNSPLHF. The gene calls are TRBV10-3 and TRBJ1-6, with D perhaps matching TRBD1 (5 bases). V was shortened by 5 bases and J by 6 bases, with 11 bases between the two germline ends. From germline, CDR1 is ENHRY and CDR2 SYGVKD. The CDR3 covers 14 residues.

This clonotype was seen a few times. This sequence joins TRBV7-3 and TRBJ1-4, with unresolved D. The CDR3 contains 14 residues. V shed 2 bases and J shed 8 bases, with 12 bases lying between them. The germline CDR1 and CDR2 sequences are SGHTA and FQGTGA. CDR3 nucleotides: TGTGCCAGCAGCTTAGGGGAGAGAGGGGAAAAACTGTTTTTT. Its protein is CASSLGERGEKLFF.

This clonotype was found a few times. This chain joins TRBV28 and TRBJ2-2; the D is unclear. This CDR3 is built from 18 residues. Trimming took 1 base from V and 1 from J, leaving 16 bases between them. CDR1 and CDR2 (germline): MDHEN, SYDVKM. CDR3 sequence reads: CASSLSVMGRMNTGELFF. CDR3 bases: TGTGCCAGCAGTTTATCGGTAATGGGCAGAATGAACACCGGGGAGCTGTTTTTT.

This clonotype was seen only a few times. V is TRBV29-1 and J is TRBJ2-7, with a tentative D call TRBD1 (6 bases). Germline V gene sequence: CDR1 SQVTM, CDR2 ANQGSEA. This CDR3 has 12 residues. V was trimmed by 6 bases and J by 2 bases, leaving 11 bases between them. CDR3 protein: CSVRWGPYEQYF. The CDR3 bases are TGCAGCGTCCGATGGGGGCCCTACGAGCAGTACTTC.

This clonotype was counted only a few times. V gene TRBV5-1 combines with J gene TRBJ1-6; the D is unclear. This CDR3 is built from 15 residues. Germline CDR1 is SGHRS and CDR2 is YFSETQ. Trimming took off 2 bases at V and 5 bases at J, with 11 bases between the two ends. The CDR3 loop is CASSLHRENNSPLHF. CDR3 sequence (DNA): TGCGCCAGCAGCTTACACCGGGAGAATAATTCACCCCTCCACTTT.

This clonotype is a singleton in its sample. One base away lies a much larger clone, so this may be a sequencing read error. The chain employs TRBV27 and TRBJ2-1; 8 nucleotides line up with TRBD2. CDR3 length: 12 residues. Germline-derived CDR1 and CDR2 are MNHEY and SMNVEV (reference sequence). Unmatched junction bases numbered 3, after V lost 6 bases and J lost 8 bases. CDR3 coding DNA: TGTGCCAGCAGCCGGGGGGGCCATGAGCAGTTCTTC. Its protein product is CASSRGGHEQFF.

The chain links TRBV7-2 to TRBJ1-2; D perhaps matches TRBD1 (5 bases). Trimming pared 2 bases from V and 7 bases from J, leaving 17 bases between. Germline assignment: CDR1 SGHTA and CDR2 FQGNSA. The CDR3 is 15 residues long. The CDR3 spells CASSLYGQGYFGYTF. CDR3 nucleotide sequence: TGTGCCAGCAGCTTATATGGTCAGGGTTATTTTGGCTACACCTTC.

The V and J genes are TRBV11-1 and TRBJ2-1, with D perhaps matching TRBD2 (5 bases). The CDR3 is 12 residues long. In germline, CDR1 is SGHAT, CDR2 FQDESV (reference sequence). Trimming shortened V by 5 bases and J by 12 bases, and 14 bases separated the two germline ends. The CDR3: CASSGVSRGQFF. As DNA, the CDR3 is TGTGCCAGCAGCGGTGTATCCCGGGGGCAGTTCTTC.

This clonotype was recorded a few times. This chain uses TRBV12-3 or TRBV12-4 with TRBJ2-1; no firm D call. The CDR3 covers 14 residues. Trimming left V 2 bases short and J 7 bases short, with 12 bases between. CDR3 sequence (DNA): TGTGCCAGCAGTTTATTTTCCATCGGGAATGAGCAGTTCTTC. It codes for CASSLFSIGNEQFF.

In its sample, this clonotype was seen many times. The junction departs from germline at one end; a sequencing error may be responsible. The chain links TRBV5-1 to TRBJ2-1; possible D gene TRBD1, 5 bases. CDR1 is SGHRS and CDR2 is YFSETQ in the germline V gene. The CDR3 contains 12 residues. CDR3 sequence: CASSLGVNEQFF. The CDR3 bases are TGTGCCAGCAGCTTAGGGGTCAATGAGCAGTTCTTC.

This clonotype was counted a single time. CDR3 coding DNA: TGCAGTGCGCCTTCTTCTAGCGGGAGGACCTATTGGGCCCAGTACTTC. Translation: CSAPSSSGRTYWAQYF. The V call is TRBV20-1, the J call TRBJ2-5; TRBD2 agrees at 11 bases. CDR3 length: 16 residues. Trimming cost V 6 bases and J 9 bases; bases outside gene matches: 18. CDR1 DFQATT and CDR2 SNEGSKA come from the germline V gene (reference sequence).

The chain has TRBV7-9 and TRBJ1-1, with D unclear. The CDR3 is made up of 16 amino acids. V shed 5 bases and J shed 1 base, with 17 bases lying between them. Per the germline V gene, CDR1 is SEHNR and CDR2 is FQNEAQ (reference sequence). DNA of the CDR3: TGTGCCAGCAGCCCCCCGGACCCAGGCAAGAACACTGAAGCTTTCTTT. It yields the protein CASSPPDPGKNTEAFF.

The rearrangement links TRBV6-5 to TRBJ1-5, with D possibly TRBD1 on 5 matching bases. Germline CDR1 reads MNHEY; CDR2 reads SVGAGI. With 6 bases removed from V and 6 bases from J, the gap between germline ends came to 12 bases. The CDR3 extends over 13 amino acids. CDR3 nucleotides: TGTGCCAGCAGCGATGGGGCGGCTCAGCCCCAGCATTTT. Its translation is CASSDGAAQPQHF.

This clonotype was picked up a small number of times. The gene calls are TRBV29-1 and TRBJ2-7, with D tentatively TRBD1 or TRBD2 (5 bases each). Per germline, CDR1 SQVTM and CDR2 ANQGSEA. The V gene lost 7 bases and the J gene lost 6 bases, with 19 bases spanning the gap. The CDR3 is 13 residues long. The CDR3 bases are TGCAGCGCCGAGGGGCATCGGATAGGCGAGCAGTACTTC. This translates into CSAEGHRIGEQYF.

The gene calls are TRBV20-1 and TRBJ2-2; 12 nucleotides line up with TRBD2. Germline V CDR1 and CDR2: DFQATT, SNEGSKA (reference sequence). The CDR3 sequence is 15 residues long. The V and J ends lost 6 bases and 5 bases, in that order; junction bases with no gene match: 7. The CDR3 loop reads CSALTSGGKTGELFF. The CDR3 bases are TGCAGTGCGTTGACTAGCGGGGGTAAAACCGGGGAGCTGTTTTTT.

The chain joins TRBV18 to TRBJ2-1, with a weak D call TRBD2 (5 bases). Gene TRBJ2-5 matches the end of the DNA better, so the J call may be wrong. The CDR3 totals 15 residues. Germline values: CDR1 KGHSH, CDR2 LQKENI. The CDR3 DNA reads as TGTGCCAGCTCACCCCAGATAACGGACTCTGAGACCCAGTACTTC. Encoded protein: CASSPQITDSETQYF.

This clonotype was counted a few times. The CDR3 spells CASSLGLGLSYNEQFF. The CDR3 DNA reads as TGCGCCAGCAGCTTGGGGCTCGGTCTATCCTACAATGAGCAGTTCTTC. This sequence joins TRBV5-1 and TRBJ2-5; D is unresolved. The DNA end lines up better with TRBJ2-1; the J call may be wrong. This CDR3 is built from 16 residues. From germline, CDR1 is SGHRS and CDR2 YFSETQ.

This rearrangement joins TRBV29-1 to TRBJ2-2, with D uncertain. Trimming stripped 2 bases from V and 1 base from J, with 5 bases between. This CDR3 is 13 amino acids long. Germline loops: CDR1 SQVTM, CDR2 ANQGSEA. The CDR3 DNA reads TGCAGCGTTGAACTGAAGAACACCGGGGAGCTGTTTTTT. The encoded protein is CSVELKNTGELFF.

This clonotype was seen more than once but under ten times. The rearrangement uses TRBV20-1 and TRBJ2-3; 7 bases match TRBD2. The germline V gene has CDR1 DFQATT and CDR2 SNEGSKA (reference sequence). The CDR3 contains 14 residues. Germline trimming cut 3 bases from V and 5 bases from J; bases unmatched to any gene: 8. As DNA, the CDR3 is TGCAGTGCTAGTGAGGGAGGGCCAGGAGATACGCAGTATTTT. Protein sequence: CSASEGGPGDTQYF.

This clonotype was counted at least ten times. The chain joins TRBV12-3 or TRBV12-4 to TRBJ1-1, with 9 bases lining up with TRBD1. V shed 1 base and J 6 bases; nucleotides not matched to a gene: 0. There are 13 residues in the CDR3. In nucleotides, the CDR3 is TGTGCCAGCAGTTTAGGGACAGGGGCTGAAGCTTTCTTT. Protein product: CASSLGTGAEAFF.

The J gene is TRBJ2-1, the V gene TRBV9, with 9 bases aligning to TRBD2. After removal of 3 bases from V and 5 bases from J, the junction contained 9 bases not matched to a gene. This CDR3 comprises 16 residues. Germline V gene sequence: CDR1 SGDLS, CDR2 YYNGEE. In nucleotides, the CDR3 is TGTGCCAGCAGCGACCCTACGGGACTAGCTCACAATGAGCAGTTCTTC. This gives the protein CASSDPTGLAHNEQFF.

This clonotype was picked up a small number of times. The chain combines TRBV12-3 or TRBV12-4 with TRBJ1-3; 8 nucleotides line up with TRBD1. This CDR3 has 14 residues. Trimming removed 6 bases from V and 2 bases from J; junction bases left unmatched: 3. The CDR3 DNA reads TGTGCCAGCAGCCGGACAGGGACTGGAAACACCATATATTTT. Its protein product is CASSRTGTGNTIYF.

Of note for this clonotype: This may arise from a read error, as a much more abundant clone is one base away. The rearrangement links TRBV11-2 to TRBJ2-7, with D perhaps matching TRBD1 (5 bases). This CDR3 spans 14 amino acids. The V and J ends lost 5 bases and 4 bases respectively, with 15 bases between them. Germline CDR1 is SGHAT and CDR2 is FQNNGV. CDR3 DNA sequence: TGTGCCAGCAGCGGCCCGAGACAGAATTACGAGCAGTACTTC. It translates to CASSGPRQNYEQYF.

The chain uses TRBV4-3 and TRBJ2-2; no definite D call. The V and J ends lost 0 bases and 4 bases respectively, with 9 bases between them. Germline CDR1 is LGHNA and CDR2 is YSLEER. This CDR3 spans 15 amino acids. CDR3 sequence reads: CASSQDTVVTGELFF. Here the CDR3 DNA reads TGCGCCAGCAGCCAAGATACGGTCGTCACCGGGGAGCTGTTTTTT.

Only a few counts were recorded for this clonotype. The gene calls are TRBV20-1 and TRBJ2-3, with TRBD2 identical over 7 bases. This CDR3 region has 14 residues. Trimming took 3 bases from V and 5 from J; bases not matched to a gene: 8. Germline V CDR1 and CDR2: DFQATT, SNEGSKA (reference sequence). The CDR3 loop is CSASDAGVQDTQYF. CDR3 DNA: TGCAGTGCTAGTGATGCGGGAGTTCAAGATACGCAGTATTTT.

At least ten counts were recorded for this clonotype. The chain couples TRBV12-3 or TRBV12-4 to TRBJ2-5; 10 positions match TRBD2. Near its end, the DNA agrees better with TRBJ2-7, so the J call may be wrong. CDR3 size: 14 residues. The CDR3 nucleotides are TGTGCCAGCAGTGGACTAGCGGACTCCTACGAGCAGTACTTC. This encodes CASSGLADSYEQYF.